Listed here are 20 T cell receptor beta chains from one sample, sequenced in a study of OX40 agonist ivuxolimab in advanced cancers. Clones were sequenced by immunoSEQ multiplex PCR, and TCRdb holds only the in-frame ones, with some missing. The sample yields about 75,000 clones, around 86% seen once. This specimen was CD4+ or CD8+ T cells sorted from blood, taken in a trial of the OX40 agonist ivuxolimab. These receptors were collected from an adult with an advanced solid tumor such as melanoma, head and neck, liver or kidney cancer.

The rearrangement joins TRBV5-1 to TRBJ2-1; D ambiguous. The V and J ends lost 1 base and 6 bases respectively, with 5 bases between them. This CDR3 spans 12 amino acids. Germline lookup yields CDR1 SGHRS and CDR2 YFSETQ. Here the CDR3 DNA reads TGCGCCAGCAGCTTGCCCAGCAATGAGCAGTTCTTC. Its translation is CASSLPSNEQFF.

This clone was detected only once. This sequence joins TRBV28 and TRBJ1-2; D gene unclear. The CDR3 runs to 11 residues. Germline CDR1 MDHEN, CDR2 SYDVKM. V lost 3 bases and J 5 bases, leaving 4 bases between the germline ends. The CDR3 DNA sequence: TGTGCCAGCAGTTTCGGGTATGGCTACACCTTC. This codes for CASSFGYGYTF.

The chain employs TRBV5-8 and TRBJ2-5; D not resolved. Germline CDR1 reads SGHTS; CDR2 reads YDEGEE. CDR3 size: 11 residues. Trimming stripped 6 bases from V and 2 bases from J, with 5 bases between. CDR3 DNA sequence: TGTGCCAGCAACAGTCAAGAGACCCAGTACTTC. Translation: CASNSQETQYF.

The chain combines TRBV2 with TRBJ1-5; D unresolved. With 9 bases removed from V and 2 bases from J, the gap between germline ends came to 11 bases. CDR1 and CDR2 (germline): SNHLY, FYNNEI. The length of the CDR3 is 13 residues. CDR3 protein: CASREQGNQPQHF. CDR3 DNA: TGTGCCAGTAGGGAACAAGGCAATCAGCCCCAGCATTTT.

The chain has TRBV5-8 and TRBJ2-5, with D possibly matching TRBD1 (5 bases). V was pared by 0 bases and J by 3 bases, with 12 bases between. Germline CDR1 reads SGHTS; CDR2 reads YDEGEE. CDR3 length: 15 amino acids. CDR3 residues: CASSLGAGMKETQYF. For the CDR3, the DNA is TGTGCCAGCAGCTTGGGGGCAGGGATGAAAGAGACCCAGTACTTC.

The J gene is TRBJ2-5, the V gene TRBV28; D is undetermined. Trimming removed 1 base from V and 2 bases from J, with 8 bases in between. The V gene's germline CDR1 is MDHEN and CDR2 SYDVKM. This CDR3 has 14 amino acids. The chain's CDR3 is CASSLSGRQETQYF. Here the CDR3 DNA reads TGTGCCAGCAGTTTATCAGGAAGGCAAGAGACCCAGTACTTC.

A remark on this clone: A read error may account for a junction end that differs from germline. The rearrangement joins TRBV15 to TRBJ1-4; D remains unclear. The CDR3 loop spans 14 amino acids. The germline gives CDR1 LNHNV, CDR2 YYDKDF (reference sequence). CDR3 coding DNA: TGTGCCACCAGCAGAGTCCGGGGAAATGGAAAACTGTTTTTT. It codes for CATSRVRGNGKLFF.

The chain couples TRBV11-2 to TRBJ2-2; TRBD2 matches 10 bases. Germline V gives CDR1 SGHAT, CDR2 FQNNGV. The CDR3 length is 17 residues. The V gene end was trimmed by 6 bases and the J gene end by 5 bases; junction bases not matched to a gene: 12. The CDR3 loop is CASRPLGERGGTGELFF. In DNA, the CDR3 is TGTGCCAGCAGACCCCTAGGGGAGCGGGGGGGAACCGGGGAGCTGTTTTTT. The entire variable domain, with the rest obtained from reference TRBV11-2 and TRBJ2-2, is as follows: EAGVAQSPRYKIIEKRQSVAFWCNPISGHATLYWYQQILGQGPKLLIQFQNNGVVDDSQLPKDRFSAERLKGVDSTLKIQPAKLEDSAVYLCASRPLGERGGTGELFFGEGSRLTVL.

This sequence joins TRBV7-9 and TRBJ1-3; D gene uncertain. Germline CDR1 and CDR2: SEHNR and FQNEAQ (reference sequence). The V end was cut by 1 base, the J end by 3 bases, with 7 bases between. The CDR3 spans 14 residues. The CDR3 protein is CASSLESVGNTIYF. DNA for the CDR3: TGTGCCAGCAGCTTAGAAAGCGTTGGAAACACCATATATTTT.

CDR3: CASTTGAYEQFF. In DNA form, the CDR3 reads TGTGCCAGCACCACCGGGGCCTATGAGCAGTTCTTC. The chain links TRBV6-1 to TRBJ2-1; tentatively, D is TRBD1 or TRBD2 (5 bases each). Germline CDR1 is MNHNS and CDR2 is SASEGT. There are 12 residues in the CDR3. V was clipped by 7 bases and J by 8 bases, with 12 bases between them.

J is TRBJ2-1 and V is TRBV7-3, with TRBD1 as a possible D gene (5 bases). The CDR3 is 14 residues long. From germline, CDR1 is SGHTA and CDR2 FQGTGA. Trimming cost V 3 bases and J 8 bases, with 14 bases left between them. The CDR3 here is CASSLGQAGDEQFF. The DNA of the CDR3 is TGTGCCAGCAGCTTGGGGCAGGCCGGCGATGAGCAGTTCTTC.

There are a few counts of this clone. The chain is built from TRBV2 and TRBJ1-2; D call uncertain. Trimming shortened V by 2 bases and J by 4 bases, and 8 bases separated the two germline ends. This CDR3 has 13 amino acids. CDR1 is SNHLY, CDR2 FYNNEI, per germline. CDR3 loop: CASSENGVYGYTF. The CDR3 nucleotides read TGTGCCAGCAGTGAAAACGGGGTCTATGGCTACACCTTC. The entire variable domain, with the rest obtained from reference TRBV2 and TRBJ1-2, is as follows: EPEVTQTPSHQVTQMGQEVILRCVPISNHLYFYWYRQILGQKVEFLVSFYNNEISEKSEIFDDQFSVERPDGSNFTLKIRSTKLEDSAMYFCASSENGVYGYTFGSGTRLTVV.

This chain connects TRBV5-4 to TRBJ2-7; TRBD1 might be the D (5 bases). CDR1 and CDR2 from the germline V gene are SGHNT and YYREEE (reference sequence). CDR3 length equals 14 residues. V gave up 6 bases and J gave up 7 bases, with 20 bases separating them. CDR3 coding DNA: TGTGCCAGCATCCAAACCGGATCCACAGGAGAGCAGTACTTC. This translates into CASIQTGSTGEQYF.

This clone was counted only a few times. The CDR3 DNA sequence: TGTGCCAGCAGCCCCTTTCAAGAAACGGCTTTCTTT. It yields the protein CASSPFQETAFF. The chain combines TRBV14 with TRBJ1-1; D ambiguous. V was trimmed by 4 bases and J by 11 bases, leaving 14 bases between them. There are 12 residues in the CDR3. CDR1 SGHDN and CDR2 FVKESK come from the germline V gene.

This chain links TRBV4-1 with TRBJ1-5; no clear D gene. This CDR3 region has 13 residues. V was trimmed by 0 bases and J by 9 bases, leaving 9 bases between them. Germline V gives CDR1 MGHRA, CDR2 YSYEKL. This chain's CDR3 is CASSQESQAPQHF. The CDR3 region has the DNA TGCGCCAGCAGCCAAGAATCGCAGGCGCCCCAGCATTTT.

V gene TRBV14 combines with J gene TRBJ1-6; D gene ambiguous. The CDR3 has 13 residues. V lost 4 bases, J lost 10 bases, and 11 bases lay in between. Germline assignment: CDR1 SGHDN and CDR2 FVKESK. This CDR3 is CASSRSKGSPLHF. CDR3 DNA sequence: TGTGCCAGCAGCCGATCTAAGGGATCACCCCTCCACTTT. The entire variable domain, with the rest obtained from reference TRBV14 and TRBJ1-6, is as follows: EAGVTQFPSHSVIEKGQTVTLRCDPISGHDNLYWYRRVMGKEIKFLLHFVKESKQDESGMPNNRFLAERTGGTYSTLKVQPAELEDSGVYFCASSRSKGSPLHFGNGTRLTVT.

The chain employs TRBV11-2 and TRBJ1-2; D is undetermined. Germline-derived CDR1 and CDR2 are SGHAT and FQNNGV. V lost 1 base, J lost 1 base, and 1 base lay in between. The CDR3 runs to 12 residues. DNA for the CDR3: TGTGCCAGCAGCTTAGTTAACTATGGCTACACCTTC. This encodes CASSLVNYGYTF. The full variable domain, rest sourced from reference TRBV11-2 and TRBJ1-2, is EAGVAQSPRYKIIEKRQSVAFWCNPISGHATLYWYQQILGQGPKLLIQFQNNGVVDDSQLPKDRFSAERLKGVDSTLKIQPAKLEDSAVYLCASSLVNYGYTFGSGTRLTVV.

In nucleotides, the CDR3 is TGTGCCAGCAGCTTAGCGCTCCGGGACACTGAAGCTTTCTTT. It codes for CASSLALRDTEAFF. This chain joins TRBV7-9 and TRBJ1-1; D uncertain. Germline values: CDR1 SEHNR, CDR2 FQNEAQ (reference sequence). CDR3 length: 14 residues. V was clipped by 0 bases and J by 3 bases, with 8 bases between them.

On this clone itself: The junction differs from germline at one of its ends, possibly a read error. The V gene is TRBV28, the J gene TRBJ2-7; 10 bases are shared with TRBD1. This CDR3 has 19 amino acids. Germline V CDR1 and CDR2: MDHEN, SYDVKM. CDR3 region: CASSLAGQGLGGGSSEQYF. Here the CDR3 DNA reads TGTGCCAGCAGTTTGGCGGGACAGGGGCTGGGAGGGGGCTCCTCCGAGCAGTACTTC.

V and J are TRBV28 and TRBJ1-1; D perhaps matches TRBD1 (6 bases). Trimming pared 4 bases from V and 9 bases from J, leaving 12 bases between. CDR3 size: 12 residues. Per the germline V gene, CDR1 is MDHEN and CDR2 is SYDVKM. The CDR3 sequence is CASSSGTLKAFF. DNA for the CDR3: TGTGCCAGCAGTTCCGGGACACTGAAAGCTTTCTTT.